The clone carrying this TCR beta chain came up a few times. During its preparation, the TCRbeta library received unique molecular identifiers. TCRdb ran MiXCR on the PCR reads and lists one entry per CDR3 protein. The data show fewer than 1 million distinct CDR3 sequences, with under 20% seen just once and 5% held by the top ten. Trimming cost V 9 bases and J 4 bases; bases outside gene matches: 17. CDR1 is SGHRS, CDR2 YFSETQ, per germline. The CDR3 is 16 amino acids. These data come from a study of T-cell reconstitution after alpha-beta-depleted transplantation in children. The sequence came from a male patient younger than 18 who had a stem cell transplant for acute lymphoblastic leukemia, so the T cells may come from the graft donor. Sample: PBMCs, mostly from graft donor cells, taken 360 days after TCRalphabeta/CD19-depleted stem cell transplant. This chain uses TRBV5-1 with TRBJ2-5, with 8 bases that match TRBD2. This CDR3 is CATSHGHSGIGETQYF. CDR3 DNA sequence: TGCGCCACTTCTCACGGGCATAGCGGGATTGGAGAGACCCAGTACTTC.